This T cell receptor beta chain derives from a study of graft-versus-host responses after intestinal transplantation. Study-wide results and limits: After transplant, early declines in HvG clones were associated with peak levels of circulating GvH clones. GvH clones detected in recipient marrow included some appearing first in ileum or blood. Patients who carried graft-donor T cell macrochimerism also had high graft-versus-host to host-versus-graft clonal ratios in their allografts.

Remarks on this clone: Its antigen remains unidentified.

Libraries were prepared by immunoSEQ multiplex PCR; TCRdb keeps only in-frame clonotypes and omits some of them. The sample yields about 120,000 clones, roughly 96% seen once. The sample here was unstimulated CD8+ T cells sorted from spleen or lymph node cells, taken before intestinal transplant. This TCR derives from a human donor who received an intestinal transplant.

CDR3 sequence reads: CASSLSAGFYEQYF. The DNA of the CDR3 is TGTGCCAGCAGTTTATCCGCGGGATTCTACGAGCAGTACTTC. J is TRBJ2-7 and V is TRBV27; possible D gene TRBD2, 6 bases. Germline CDR1 is MNHEY and CDR2 is SMNVEV (reference sequence). Between the trimmed V and J ends, which lost 0 bases and 3 bases, there was a span of 9 bases. The CDR3 contains 14 residues.